This TCR beta chain comes out of a study of control samples from healthy donors and cancer patients. The germline CDR1 and CDR2 sequences are MNHEY and SVGAGI. The CDR3 extends over 14 amino acids. Trimming removed 0 bases from V and 0 bases from J, with 5 bases in between. The method was immunoSEQ multiplex PCR; TCRdb's version includes in-frame clones alone and lacks a portion of them. The sample lists more than 75,000 clones; about 90% were seen once. The chain is built from TRBV6-5 and TRBJ1-2; D not certain. The source is a woman between 55 and 75 years old with head and neck cancer. The sequencing input was PBMCs. CDR3 region: CASSYSGTNYGYTF. CDR3 nucleotides: TGTGCCAGCAGTTACTCGGGGACTAACTATGGCTACACCTTC.